This T cell receptor beta chain originates from a study of cytomegalovirus exposure and HLA in healthy donors. The germline gives CDR1 MNHEY, CDR2 SVGAGI. The CDR3 spans 14 residues. V was shortened by 6 bases and J by 0 bases, with 6 bases between the two germline ends. The method was immunoSEQ multiplex PCR; TCRdb's version includes in-frame clones alone and lacks a portion of them. The sample carries around 150,000 clones, approximately 91% recorded once. This clone was seen just once. This receptor was obtained from a man aged 18-30 years in good health and CMV-seronegative. Sequenced sample: PBMCs. The chain combines TRBV6-5 with TRBJ2-6, with no clear D. The CDR3 region has the DNA TGTGCCAGCAGCAAACTCTCTGGGGCCAACGTCCTGACTTTC. Translating it yields CASSKLSGANVLTF.